This is a list of T cell receptor beta chains from one sample in a study of cytomegalovirus exposure and HLA in healthy donors. The method was immunoSEQ multiplex PCR; TCRdb's version includes in-frame clones alone and lacks a portion of them. Of under 300,000 clones detected, about 83% appear once; the ten largest clones hold approximately 2%. The sequenced material came from PBMCs. The receptors here all came from a middle-aged woman in good health and CMV-seropositive. CDR3s include the opening cysteine and the closing phenylalanine or tryptophan. The D gene is left open where the match is weak. Not every row has a clone size; where given, it reads once, few, many or a size class.

clone size,J gene,V gene,D gene,CDR3 DNA,CDR3 protein
NA,TRBJ2-1,TRBV27,TRBD1,TGTGCCAGCACTCGGACAGGGGGACTCTACAATGAGCAGTTCTTC,CASTRTGGLYNEQFF
NA,TRBJ2-1,TRBV7-6,NA,TGTGCCAGCAGCTCCCGGGGTGAGCAGTTCTTC,CASSSRGEQFF
NA,TRBJ1-5,TRBV14,NA,TGTGCCAGCAGCGGTCTCAAAACGTGCGAGGCAGGGGAGACGTTCAGCAATCAGCCCCAGCATTTT,CASSGLKTCEAGETFSNQPQHF
NA,TRBJ1-1,TRBV7-2,NA,TGTGCCAGCAGCCTTTACGGCGGCGGCACTGAAGCTTTCTTT,CASSLYGGGTEAFF
NA,TRBJ2-3,TRBV5-1,TRBD1,TGCGCCAGCAGCGAGTGGGACAGGGTGACAGATACGCAGTATTTT,CASSEWDRVTDTQYF
NA,TRBJ2-1,TRBV29-1,TRBD2,TGCAGCGTTGAAGATTGGAGGGAGGGCAAGAATGAGCAGTTCTTC,CSVEDWREGKNEQFF
NA,TRBJ2-1,TRBV18,TRBD2,TGTGCCAGCTCACCAATAGCGGGAGGGCAATACAATGAGCAGTTCTTC,CASSPIAGGQYNEQFF
NA,TRBJ1-4,TRBV7-9,NA,TGTTCCAGCAGTCCCATGACAGGACTTGGTGAAAAACTGTTTTTT,CSSSPMTGLGEKLFF
NA,TRBJ2-7,TRBV5-6,TRBD1,TGTGCCAGCAGCCTCCGGACCGGGACAGGTGCCTACGAGCAGTACTTC,CASSLRTGTGAYEQYF
once,TRBJ2-7,TRBV28,TRBD1,TGTGCCAGCAGTACAGGGGGCAAGACCTACGAGCAGTACTTC,CASSTGGKTYEQYF
NA,TRBJ2-7,TRBV10-3,NA,TGTGCCATCAGTGAGGGCAGGGGCTACGAGCAGTACTTC,CAISEGRGYEQYF
NA,TRBJ2-6,TRBV5-4,TRBD2,TGTGCCAGCCACGCACTAGCGGGAGCTGGGGCCAACGTCCTGACTTTC,CASHALAGAGANVLTF
NA,TRBJ2-7,TRBV4-2,TRBD2,TGTGCCAGCAGCCGAGGACTAGCGGGAGGCGGAGACTACGAGCAGTACTTC,CASSRGLAGGGDYEQYF
few,TRBJ2-7,TRBV7-2,NA,TGTGCCAGCAGGGAGGGGGGGCCTGCCTACGAGCAGTACTTC,CASREGGPAYEQYF
NA,TRBJ2-7,TRBV27,NA,TGTGCCAGCAGTTCAACTACGACCTACGAGCAGTACTTC,CASSSTTTYEQYF
NA,TRBJ1-2,TRBV30,NA,TGTGCCTGGAGCGCTCGGGACACCTATGGCTACACCTTC,CAWSARDTYGYTF
once,TRBJ1-2,TRBV7-8,TRBD1,TGTGCCAGCAGCTCCTTAGGTGGACAGGGGAAGAACTATGGCTACACCTTC,CASSSLGGQGKNYGYTF
NA,TRBJ2-1,TRBV27,NA,TGTGCCAGCAGTTTAGTCTTCAGGGATGATGAGCAGTTCTTC,CASSLVFRDDEQFF
NA,TRBJ1-1,TRBV29-1,TRBD1,TGCAGCGTTGAAGATCGGACAGGGAAAGCTTTCTTT,CSVEDRTGKAFF
NA,TRBJ2-5,TRBV7-3,NA,TGTGCCAGCAGCCGGGACAACCAAGAGACCCAGTACTTC,CASSRDNQETQYF
once,TRBJ2-3,TRBV7-2,TRBD2,TGTGCCAGCAGCTCTCTTCCCTTGGGGGCTAGCGGGCACACAGATACGCAGTATTTT,CASSSLPLGASGHTDTQYF
NA,TRBJ2-7,TRBV7-8,TRBD1,TGTGCCAGCAGCTTAGAAGACAGGGCGTTACACGAGCAGTACTTC,CASSLEDRALHEQYF
once,TRBJ1-1,TRBV9,TRBD1,TGTGCCAGCAGCGGGACAGGGTCCCCTGAAGCTTTCTTT,CASSGTGSPEAFF
NA,TRBJ2-7,TRBV28,NA,TGTGCCAGCAGCACGGGACATCTTTCCTACGAGCAGTACTTC,CASSTGHLSYEQYF